This T cell receptor beta chain is drawn from a study of beta chain features in type 1 diabetes. The whole isolated RNA underwent reverse transcription, so sequencing captured expressed TCRB transcripts. Here immunoSEQ multiplex PCR was the method, and the copy in TCRdb shows in-frame clones only, minus some. The table includes almost 350,000 clones, about 18% detected once. V lost 3 bases to trimming and J lost 3 bases; unmatched junction nucleotides: 7. Germline CDR1 SGHAT, CDR2 FQDESV (reference sequence). The CDR3 extends over 16 amino acids. The clonotype originates from a woman aged 18-30 years in good health. Sequencing was performed on naive CD4+ T cells from blood. The rearrangement links TRBV11-1 to TRBJ2-1; 8 nucleotides agree with TRBD2. CDR3 coding DNA: TGTGCCAGCAGCTTGGTAGCGGGGTTAATCTACAATGAGCAGTTCTTC. Amino acid sequence: CASSLVAGLIYNEQFF.